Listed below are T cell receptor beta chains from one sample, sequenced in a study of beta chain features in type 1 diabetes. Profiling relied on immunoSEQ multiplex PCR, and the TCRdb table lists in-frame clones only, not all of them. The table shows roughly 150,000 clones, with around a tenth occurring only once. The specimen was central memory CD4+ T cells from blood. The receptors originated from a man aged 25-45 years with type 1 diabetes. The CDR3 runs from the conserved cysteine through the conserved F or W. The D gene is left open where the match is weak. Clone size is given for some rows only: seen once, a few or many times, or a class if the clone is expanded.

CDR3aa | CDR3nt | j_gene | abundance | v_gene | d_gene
CASSQDSNTEAFF | TGTGCCAGCAGTCAGGACAGCAACACTGAAGCTTTCTTT | TRBJ1-1 | few | TRBV7-3 | NA
CASSSQEAQPQHF | TGTGCCAGCAGCTCGCAGGAGGCTCAGCCCCAGCATTTT | TRBJ1-5 | few | TRBV7-2 | NA
CASSLGDRGPRETQYF | TGTGCCAGCAGCTTAGGCGACAGGGGGCCGCGAGAGACCCAGTACTTC | TRBJ2-5 | NA | TRBV7-9 | TRBD1
CASSSFSLFWRTDTQYF | TGTGCCAGCAGCTCGTTCTCCCTTTTCTGGCGCACAGATACGCAGTATTTT | TRBJ2-3 | few | TRBV13 | NA
CASSSTRNTEAFF | TGTGCCAGCAGCAGCACTCGTAACACTGAAGCTTTCTTT | TRBJ1-1 | few | TRBV11-1 | NA
CASNQGGGSYNEQFF | TGTGCCAGCAATCAGGGGGGCGGATCCTACAATGAGCAGTTCTTC | TRBJ2-1 | few | TRBV6-5 | NA
CASSDRGRETQYF | TGTGCCAGCAGTGATAGGGGGCGAGAGACCCAGTACTTC | TRBJ2-5 | few | TRBV2 | TRBD1
CASSPGLAGVEGANVLTF | TGTGCCAGCAGCCCAGGACTAGCGGGAGTGGAAGGGGCCAACGTCCTGACTTTC | TRBJ2-6 | NA | TRBV5-4 | TRBD2
CASSQTGWGGAKNIQYF | TGTGCCAGCAGTCAGACCGGTTGGGGGGGTGCCAAAAACATTCAGTACTTC | TRBJ2-4 | few | TRBV28 | TRBD2
CASSLAGGPSEQFF | TGTGCCAGCAGCTTAGCGGGAGGGCCAAGTGAGCAGTTCTTC | TRBJ2-1 | few | TRBV7-3 | TRBD2
CASSPGGAHYEQYF | TGTGCCAGCAGTCCAGGGGGAGCGCACTACGAGCAGTACTTC | TRBJ2-7 | NA | TRBV28 | TRBD1
CASSRDTNNEQFF | TGTGCCAGCAGCCGGGACACCAACAATGAGCAGTTCTTC | TRBJ2-1 | NA | TRBV14 | NA
CASSALLAGGLVQFF | TGTGCCAGCAGCGCTCTACTAGCGGGAGGGCTCGTGCAGTTCTTC | TRBJ2-1 | few | TRBV4-2 | TRBD2
CASSLFFREHQPQHF | TGTGCCAGCAGTTTATTTTTCAGGGAACACCAGCCCCAGCATTTT | TRBJ1-5 | NA | TRBV28 | NA
CSVEEEDRGTYEQYF | TGCAGCGTTGAAGAGGAGGACAGGGGTACCTACGAGCAGTACTTC | TRBJ2-7 | NA | TRBV29-1 | TRBD1
CASISYLRQGPHSQPQHF | TGTGCCAGCATCTCATACCTGCGACAGGGTCCCCACAGCCAGCCCCAGCATTTT | TRBJ1-5 | few | TRBV21-1 | NA
CASSGAGGYNEQFF | TGTGCCAGCAGCGGGGCCGGGGGCTACAATGAGCAGTTCTTC | TRBJ2-1 | NA | TRBV5-4 | NA
CASSERTSGMSHGELFF | TGTGCCAGCAGCGAAAGGACTAGCGGGATGTCCCACGGGGAGCTGTTTTTT | TRBJ2-2 | few | TRBV7-2 | TRBD2
CASSYQDTEAFF | TGTGCCAGCAGTTACCAGGACACTGAAGCTTTCTTT | TRBJ1-1 | NA | TRBV6-6 | NA
CASSLAAGGETQYF | TGTGCCAGCAGCTTGGCAGCAGGGGGAGAGACCCAGTACTTC | TRBJ2-5 | NA | TRBV5-6 | TRBD1
CSAEGTSTANIQYF | TGCAGCGCTGAAGGGACATCTACAGCGAACATTCAGTACTTC | TRBJ2-4 | few | TRBV29-1 | NA
CASSGATLSNEQFF | TGTGCCAGTAGTGGGGCCACACTGTCCAATGAGCAGTTCTTC | TRBJ2-1 | NA | TRBV19 | NA
CASSQLAAARNEQFF | TGTGCCAGCTCACAACTAGCGGCCGCACGAAATGAGCAGTTCTTC | TRBJ2-1 | NA | TRBV18 | TRBD2
CASSRPGQGADTQYF | TGTGCCAGCAGCCGCCCGGGACAGGGGGCAGATACGCAGTATTTT | TRBJ2-3 | NA | TRBV5-6 | TRBD1
CASSSGQLEKLFF | TGCGCCAGCAGCTCCGGACAGCTGGAAAAACTGTTTTTT | TRBJ1-4 | few | TRBV5-1 | NA
CAWSPDSSYEQYF | TGTGCCTGGAGTCCGGACAGCTCCTACGAGCAGTACTTC | TRBJ2-7 | few | TRBV30 | NA
CASSPPDRRGEQYF | TGTGCCAGCAGCCCACCTGACAGGAGAGGCGAGCAGTACTTC | TRBJ2-7 | NA | TRBV5-4 | NA
CATTGGGMNTEAFF | TGTGCCACCACAGGGGGCGGCATGAACACTGAAGCTTTCTTT | TRBJ1-1 | many | TRBV30 | TRBD1
CASSPRGGGNQPQHF | TGTGCCAGCAGTCCCAGGGGTGGGGGCAATCAGCCCCAGCATTTT | TRBJ1-5 | few | TRBV27 | NA
CSVGGGSVGNYNEQFF | TGCAGCGTTGGGGGGGGAAGCGTGGGGAACTACAATGAGCAGTTCTTC | TRBJ2-1 | few | TRBV29-1 | TRBD2
CASSLARLAGGSGANVLTF | TGTGCCAGCAGCTTAGCGCGTCTAGCGGGAGGGAGTGGGGCCAACGTCCTGACTTTC | TRBJ2-6 | few | TRBV7-9 | TRBD2